The present TCR beta chain was sequenced within a study of T cell responses to AZD1222 COVID-19 vaccine. Pooling covered second doses at about 4 or about 12 weeks. Concerning this clone itself: Antigen: not known.

Some clones are missing from TCRdb's copy, which holds only in-frame ones; the method was immunoSEQ multiplex PCR. The sample consists of about 48,000 clones, approximately 83% of them appearing once. The trim removed 2 bases at V and 2 bases at J, leaving 5 bases unmatched. CDR1 and CDR2 from the germline V gene are LGHDT and YNNKEL (reference sequence). CDR3 size: 17 residues. Study-wide findings and caveats: Seropositive at baseline were only a handful of AZD1222 recipients. Repertoires were obtained solely post-peak T cell response. Unmutated variant regions reportedly attract nearly half of all spike-specific TCRs.

The chain is built from TRBV3-1 (or the pseudogene TRBV3-2) and TRBJ2-3; the match to TRBD2 covers 12 bases. The receptor's source is an adult who received the AZD1222 COVID-19 vaccine. Sequencing used peripheral blood, obtained 28 days after the second AZD1222 dose. In DNA, the CDR3 is TGTGCCAGCAGCCAAACCGGGACTAGCGGGTACACAGATACGCAGTATTTT. It specifies CASSQTGTSGYTDTQYF.